These T cell receptor beta chains were read from a single sample in a study of blood T cell repertoires in COVID-19. The data were produced by immunoSEQ multiplex PCR, yet TCRdb's version contains in-frame clones alone and is incomplete. Of roughly 180,000 clones listed, about 88% were seen once; the top ten hold under 7%. The sample consisted of peripheral blood. Receptors originate from a woman aged 45-65 years with COVID-19, enrolled during active disease. Both conserved end residues are part of each CDR3. D genes are given only for firm matches. Rows may omit the clone size; those that give it use once, few, many or a size class.

V gene	clone size	D gene	J gene	CDR3 DNA	CDR3 protein
TRBV7-8	.	TRBD1	TRBJ2-3	TGTGCCAGCAGCTTAACGCAGGGGGCTGCAGATACGCAGTATTTT	CASSLTQGAADTQYF
TRBV9	.	TRBD1	TRBJ1-3	TGTGCCAGCAGCTTAACAGGGGGCTACTCTGGAAACACCATATATTTT	CASSLTGGYSGNTIYF
TRBV5-4	once	.	TRBJ2-4	TGTGCCAGCAGCTTGGATACGGGACGGGGGAAAAACATTCAGTACTTC	CASSLDTGRGKNIQYF
TRBV24-1	.	TRBD2	TRBJ2-3	TGTGCCACCAGTCCCTTAGCGGGGGACACAGATACGCAGTATTTT	CATSPLAGDTDTQYF
TRBV7-9	.	.	TRBJ1-5	TGTGCCAGCAGCCCTAACGGGGGTAATCAGCCCCAGCATTTT	CASSPNGGNQPQHF
TRBV5-4	.	TRBD1	TRBJ2-7	TGTGCCAGCAGCAAGACAGGGGGAACCTACGAGCAGTACTTC	CASSKTGGTYEQYF
TRBV2	.	.	TRBJ2-2	TGTGCCAGTGGGAGCGGTTTTAACACCGGGGAGCTGTTTTTT	CASGSGFNTGELFF
TRBV27	.	TRBD1	TRBJ1-2	TGTGCCAGCAGTTCCAACAGGGGATCAACGAGCACCTTC	CASSSNRGSTSTF
TRBV4-2	.	TRBD2	TRBJ2-1	TGTGCCAGCAGCCAAAGAAAACTAGCGGGGGCCTCCCCCTACAATGAGCAGTTCTTC	CASSQRKLAGASPYNEQFF
TRBV18	.	TRBD1	TRBJ1-2	TGTGCCAGCTCACCAGGGGAAGGGGGCAAAGAGTTTGGCTACACCTTC	CASSPGEGGKEFGYTF
TRBV18	.	.	TRBJ1-2	TGTGCCAGCTCACCGCCGGGCAGGGGTAGCTACACCTTC	CASSPPGRGSYTF
TRBV7-3	.	.	TRBJ2-7	TGTGCCAGCATGCGATCCTGGGACACTACCTACGAGCAGTACTTC	CASMRSWDTTYEQYF
TRBV2	.	.	TRBJ2-3	TGTGCCAGCAGTGAAGGGGTGACTACTGGCACAGATACGCAGTATTTT	CASSEGVTTGTDTQYF
TRBV10-2	.	.	TRBJ1-4	TGCGCCAGCAGTGAGGGCAGTCCATGGTTGACTAATGAAAAACTGTTTTTT	CASSEGSPWLTNEKLFF
TRBV30	.	TRBD1	TRBJ2-7	TGTGCCTGGAGTTTCCAGGGGGAATACGAGCAGTACTTC	CAWSFQGEYEQYF
TRBV18	.	.	TRBJ1-4	TGTGCCAGCTCACCACCGGCATCAGTTTTTGAAAAACTGTTTTTT	CASSPPASVFEKLFF
TRBV9	.	.	TRBJ1-1	TGTGCCAGCAGCGGGACAACGCCTGAAGCTTTCTTT	CASSGTTPEAFF
TRBV7-2	.	TRBD2	TRBJ2-3	TGTGCCAGCAGCTTACGGCGTTGGAGCGGGGGGGCCTTTTTCGTTACGCAGTATTTT	CASSLRRWSGGAFFVTQYF
TRBV28	.	TRBD1	TRBJ2-3	TGTGCCAGCAGTCCGACAGGGGCAGATACGCAGTATTTT	CASSPTGADTQYF
TRBV15	.	.	TRBJ2-3	TGTGCCACCAGCAGTGAACCGGGGAGTCCTGTGGATACGCAGTATTTT	CATSSEPGSPVDTQYF
TRBV11-2	.	.	TRBJ2-3	TGTGCCAGCAGCCAGGAAAGCCCCGCCAATACGCAGTATTTT	CASSQESPANTQYF
TRBV30	.	.	TRBJ2-2	TGTGCCTGGAGTGTACGAGGAGGGGGCGTCGGGGAGCTGTTTTTT	CAWSVRGGGVGELFF
TRBV3-1/TRBV3-2	.	TRBD1	TRBJ2-6	TGTGCCAGCAGCTCAGGACAGGGAGGAACTGGGGCCAACGTCCTGACTTTC	CASSSGQGGTGANVLTF
TRBV7-6	.	.	TRBJ2-7	TGTGCCAGCAGCGACGAGGAAAGGAGCTCCTACGAGCAGTACTTC	CASSDEERSSYEQYF
TRBV28	.	.	TRBJ2-7	TGTGCCAGCAACACAGGGTACGAGCAGTACTTC	CASNTGYEQYF
TRBV5-6	few	.	TRBJ1-1	TGTGCCAGCAGTTCACAATTTAACACTGAAGCTTTCTTT	CASSSQFNTEAFF
TRBV7-9	.	.	TRBJ1-2	TGTGCCAGCAGCTTAGTACCGTCCGGGAACTATGGCTACACCTTC	CASSLVPSGNYGYTF
TRBV28	.	TRBD2	TRBJ2-7	TGTGCCAGCAGTTTATTCCGGGGGGGCGGGGACGAGCAGTACTTC	CASSLFRGGGDEQYF
TRBV7-6	.	TRBD1	TRBJ2-1	TGTGCCAGCAGCTTAGATCCGGGACAGGGAAACAATGAGCAGTTCTTC	CASSLDPGQGNNEQFF
TRBV18	once	.	TRBJ2-5	TGTGCCAGCTCCCAGGAGGGTATTGGTGAGACCCAGTACTTC	CASSQEGIGETQYF
TRBV7-9	.	.	TRBJ2-1	TGTGCCAGCAGCCCCCTATCAGGGGCCAATGAGCAGTTCTTC	CASSPLSGANEQFF
TRBV7-9	.	TRBD1	TRBJ1-2	TGTGCCAGCAGCGCCGGACAGGGTAACTATGGCTACACCTTC	CASSAGQGNYGYTF
TRBV10-3	.	.	TRBJ1-1	TGTGCCATCAGTGAACGGGGGGGTACTGAAGCTTTCTTT	CAISERGGTEAFF
TRBV14	few	.	TRBJ1-1	TGTGCCAGCAGCCCCAGGACGGGCGGGACTGAAGCTTTCTTT	CASSPRTGGTEAFF
TRBV6-5	.	.	TRBJ1-1	TGTGCCAGCAGACAGGGCGTGAACACTGAAGCTTTCTTT	CASRQGVNTEAFF
TRBV5-5	.	TRBD2	TRBJ2-7	TGTGCCAGCAGCTTTGGTGCGGGGGGATTCTACGAGCAGTACTTC	CASSFGAGGFYEQYF
TRBV4-1	.	.	TRBJ1-6	TGCGCCAGCAGCTCGCGACAGGATTTTTTGGATTCACCCCTCCACTTT	CASSSRQDFLDSPLHF
TRBV4-1	once	.	TRBJ1-3	TGCGCCAGCAGTTTGACAGAGTCGAGCTCTGGAAACACCATATATTTT	CASSLTESSSGNTIYF
TRBV30	.	.	TRBJ2-3	TGTGCCTGGAGGCTCGAGGATACGCAGTATTTT	CAWRLEDTQYF
TRBV19	.	.	TRBJ2-3	TGTGCCAGTAGAACCTCGGGTTTTGGCACAGATACGCAGTATTTT	CASRTSGFGTDTQYF
TRBV2	.	TRBD1	TRBJ2-5	TGTGCCAGCATCGAGCAGGGGGCGCGGGAGACCCAGTACTTC	CASIEQGARETQYF
TRBV9	.	TRBD2	TRBJ2-1	TGTGCCAGCAGCGTAAACGGGGGGGCCAACAATGAGCAGTTCTTC	CASSVNGGANNEQFF
TRBV9	.	.	TRBJ1-4	TGTGCCAGCAGCAATCCCGGGACAAAAAATGAAAAACTGTTTTTT	CASSNPGTKNEKLFF
TRBV10-1	.	.	TRBJ2-1	TGCGCCAGCAGTGACCGTATTCGGAGCTCCTACAATGAGCAGTTCTTC	CASSDRIRSSYNEQFF
TRBV30	once	TRBD2	TRBJ2-3	TGTGCCTGGGGACTAGCGGGGGGGCCCACAGATACGCAGTATTTT	CAWGLAGGPTDTQYF
TRBV6-6	.	.	TRBJ2-1	TGTGCCAGCAGTTACGAGCCGGGGGACTCCTACAATGAGCAGTTCTTC	CASSYEPGDSYNEQFF
TRBV28	.	.	TRBJ1-1	TGTGCCAGCAGTTTAAGCGTGAACACTGAAGCTTTCTTT	CASSLSVNTEAFF
TRBV4-3	.	.	TRBJ2-1	TGCGCCAGCAGCCAAGATCGGTTGAACAATGAGCAGTTCTTC	CASSQDRLNNEQFF
TRBV7-9	.	.	TRBJ2-7	TGTGCCAGCAGCCTATCGGGCTACGAGCAGTACTTC	CASSLSGYEQYF
TRBV11-1	.	.	TRBJ2-3	TGTGCCAGCAGCATCCGGGACTCCAATGCGGCAGATACGCAGTATTTT	CASSIRDSNAADTQYF
TRBV7-2	.	TRBD1	TRBJ2-7	TGTGCCAGCAGCTTAGAACAGGGGGCGTACGAGCAGTACTTC	CASSLEQGAYEQYF
TRBV10-3	.	TRBD1	TRBJ2-3	TGTGCCATCATGGACAGGGGCACAGATACGCAGTATTTT	CAIMDRGTDTQYF
TRBV11-2	.	TRBD1	TRBJ2-2	TGTGCCAGCAACCGACAGGGGGCGTATACCGGGGAGCTGTTTTTT	CASNRQGAYTGELFF
TRBV4-1	.	TRBD1	TRBJ1-6	TGCGCCAGCAGTTCTATTACAGGGGCACGTAATTCACCCCTCCACTTT	CASSSITGARNSPLHF
TRBV5-6	.	TRBD1	TRBJ1-1	TGTGCCAGCAGCCAGGGACAGAGGAACACTGAAGCTTTCTTT	CASSQGQRNTEAFF
TRBV1	.	.	TRBJ2-6	TGCACCAGCAGCCAACTAGCGGGGGGGCGTTTCTCTGGGGCCAACGTCCTGACTTTC	CTSSQLAGGRFSGANVLTF
TRBV19	.	.	TRBJ2-3	TGTGCCAGTAGTATCGTACAGGTTTCCCGCACAGATACGCAGTATTTT	CASSIVQVSRTDTQYF
TRBV5-6	.	.	TRBJ2-3	TGTGCCAGCAGCCGCGGAGGGTTCCCCACAGATACGCAGTATTTT	CASSRGGFPTDTQYF